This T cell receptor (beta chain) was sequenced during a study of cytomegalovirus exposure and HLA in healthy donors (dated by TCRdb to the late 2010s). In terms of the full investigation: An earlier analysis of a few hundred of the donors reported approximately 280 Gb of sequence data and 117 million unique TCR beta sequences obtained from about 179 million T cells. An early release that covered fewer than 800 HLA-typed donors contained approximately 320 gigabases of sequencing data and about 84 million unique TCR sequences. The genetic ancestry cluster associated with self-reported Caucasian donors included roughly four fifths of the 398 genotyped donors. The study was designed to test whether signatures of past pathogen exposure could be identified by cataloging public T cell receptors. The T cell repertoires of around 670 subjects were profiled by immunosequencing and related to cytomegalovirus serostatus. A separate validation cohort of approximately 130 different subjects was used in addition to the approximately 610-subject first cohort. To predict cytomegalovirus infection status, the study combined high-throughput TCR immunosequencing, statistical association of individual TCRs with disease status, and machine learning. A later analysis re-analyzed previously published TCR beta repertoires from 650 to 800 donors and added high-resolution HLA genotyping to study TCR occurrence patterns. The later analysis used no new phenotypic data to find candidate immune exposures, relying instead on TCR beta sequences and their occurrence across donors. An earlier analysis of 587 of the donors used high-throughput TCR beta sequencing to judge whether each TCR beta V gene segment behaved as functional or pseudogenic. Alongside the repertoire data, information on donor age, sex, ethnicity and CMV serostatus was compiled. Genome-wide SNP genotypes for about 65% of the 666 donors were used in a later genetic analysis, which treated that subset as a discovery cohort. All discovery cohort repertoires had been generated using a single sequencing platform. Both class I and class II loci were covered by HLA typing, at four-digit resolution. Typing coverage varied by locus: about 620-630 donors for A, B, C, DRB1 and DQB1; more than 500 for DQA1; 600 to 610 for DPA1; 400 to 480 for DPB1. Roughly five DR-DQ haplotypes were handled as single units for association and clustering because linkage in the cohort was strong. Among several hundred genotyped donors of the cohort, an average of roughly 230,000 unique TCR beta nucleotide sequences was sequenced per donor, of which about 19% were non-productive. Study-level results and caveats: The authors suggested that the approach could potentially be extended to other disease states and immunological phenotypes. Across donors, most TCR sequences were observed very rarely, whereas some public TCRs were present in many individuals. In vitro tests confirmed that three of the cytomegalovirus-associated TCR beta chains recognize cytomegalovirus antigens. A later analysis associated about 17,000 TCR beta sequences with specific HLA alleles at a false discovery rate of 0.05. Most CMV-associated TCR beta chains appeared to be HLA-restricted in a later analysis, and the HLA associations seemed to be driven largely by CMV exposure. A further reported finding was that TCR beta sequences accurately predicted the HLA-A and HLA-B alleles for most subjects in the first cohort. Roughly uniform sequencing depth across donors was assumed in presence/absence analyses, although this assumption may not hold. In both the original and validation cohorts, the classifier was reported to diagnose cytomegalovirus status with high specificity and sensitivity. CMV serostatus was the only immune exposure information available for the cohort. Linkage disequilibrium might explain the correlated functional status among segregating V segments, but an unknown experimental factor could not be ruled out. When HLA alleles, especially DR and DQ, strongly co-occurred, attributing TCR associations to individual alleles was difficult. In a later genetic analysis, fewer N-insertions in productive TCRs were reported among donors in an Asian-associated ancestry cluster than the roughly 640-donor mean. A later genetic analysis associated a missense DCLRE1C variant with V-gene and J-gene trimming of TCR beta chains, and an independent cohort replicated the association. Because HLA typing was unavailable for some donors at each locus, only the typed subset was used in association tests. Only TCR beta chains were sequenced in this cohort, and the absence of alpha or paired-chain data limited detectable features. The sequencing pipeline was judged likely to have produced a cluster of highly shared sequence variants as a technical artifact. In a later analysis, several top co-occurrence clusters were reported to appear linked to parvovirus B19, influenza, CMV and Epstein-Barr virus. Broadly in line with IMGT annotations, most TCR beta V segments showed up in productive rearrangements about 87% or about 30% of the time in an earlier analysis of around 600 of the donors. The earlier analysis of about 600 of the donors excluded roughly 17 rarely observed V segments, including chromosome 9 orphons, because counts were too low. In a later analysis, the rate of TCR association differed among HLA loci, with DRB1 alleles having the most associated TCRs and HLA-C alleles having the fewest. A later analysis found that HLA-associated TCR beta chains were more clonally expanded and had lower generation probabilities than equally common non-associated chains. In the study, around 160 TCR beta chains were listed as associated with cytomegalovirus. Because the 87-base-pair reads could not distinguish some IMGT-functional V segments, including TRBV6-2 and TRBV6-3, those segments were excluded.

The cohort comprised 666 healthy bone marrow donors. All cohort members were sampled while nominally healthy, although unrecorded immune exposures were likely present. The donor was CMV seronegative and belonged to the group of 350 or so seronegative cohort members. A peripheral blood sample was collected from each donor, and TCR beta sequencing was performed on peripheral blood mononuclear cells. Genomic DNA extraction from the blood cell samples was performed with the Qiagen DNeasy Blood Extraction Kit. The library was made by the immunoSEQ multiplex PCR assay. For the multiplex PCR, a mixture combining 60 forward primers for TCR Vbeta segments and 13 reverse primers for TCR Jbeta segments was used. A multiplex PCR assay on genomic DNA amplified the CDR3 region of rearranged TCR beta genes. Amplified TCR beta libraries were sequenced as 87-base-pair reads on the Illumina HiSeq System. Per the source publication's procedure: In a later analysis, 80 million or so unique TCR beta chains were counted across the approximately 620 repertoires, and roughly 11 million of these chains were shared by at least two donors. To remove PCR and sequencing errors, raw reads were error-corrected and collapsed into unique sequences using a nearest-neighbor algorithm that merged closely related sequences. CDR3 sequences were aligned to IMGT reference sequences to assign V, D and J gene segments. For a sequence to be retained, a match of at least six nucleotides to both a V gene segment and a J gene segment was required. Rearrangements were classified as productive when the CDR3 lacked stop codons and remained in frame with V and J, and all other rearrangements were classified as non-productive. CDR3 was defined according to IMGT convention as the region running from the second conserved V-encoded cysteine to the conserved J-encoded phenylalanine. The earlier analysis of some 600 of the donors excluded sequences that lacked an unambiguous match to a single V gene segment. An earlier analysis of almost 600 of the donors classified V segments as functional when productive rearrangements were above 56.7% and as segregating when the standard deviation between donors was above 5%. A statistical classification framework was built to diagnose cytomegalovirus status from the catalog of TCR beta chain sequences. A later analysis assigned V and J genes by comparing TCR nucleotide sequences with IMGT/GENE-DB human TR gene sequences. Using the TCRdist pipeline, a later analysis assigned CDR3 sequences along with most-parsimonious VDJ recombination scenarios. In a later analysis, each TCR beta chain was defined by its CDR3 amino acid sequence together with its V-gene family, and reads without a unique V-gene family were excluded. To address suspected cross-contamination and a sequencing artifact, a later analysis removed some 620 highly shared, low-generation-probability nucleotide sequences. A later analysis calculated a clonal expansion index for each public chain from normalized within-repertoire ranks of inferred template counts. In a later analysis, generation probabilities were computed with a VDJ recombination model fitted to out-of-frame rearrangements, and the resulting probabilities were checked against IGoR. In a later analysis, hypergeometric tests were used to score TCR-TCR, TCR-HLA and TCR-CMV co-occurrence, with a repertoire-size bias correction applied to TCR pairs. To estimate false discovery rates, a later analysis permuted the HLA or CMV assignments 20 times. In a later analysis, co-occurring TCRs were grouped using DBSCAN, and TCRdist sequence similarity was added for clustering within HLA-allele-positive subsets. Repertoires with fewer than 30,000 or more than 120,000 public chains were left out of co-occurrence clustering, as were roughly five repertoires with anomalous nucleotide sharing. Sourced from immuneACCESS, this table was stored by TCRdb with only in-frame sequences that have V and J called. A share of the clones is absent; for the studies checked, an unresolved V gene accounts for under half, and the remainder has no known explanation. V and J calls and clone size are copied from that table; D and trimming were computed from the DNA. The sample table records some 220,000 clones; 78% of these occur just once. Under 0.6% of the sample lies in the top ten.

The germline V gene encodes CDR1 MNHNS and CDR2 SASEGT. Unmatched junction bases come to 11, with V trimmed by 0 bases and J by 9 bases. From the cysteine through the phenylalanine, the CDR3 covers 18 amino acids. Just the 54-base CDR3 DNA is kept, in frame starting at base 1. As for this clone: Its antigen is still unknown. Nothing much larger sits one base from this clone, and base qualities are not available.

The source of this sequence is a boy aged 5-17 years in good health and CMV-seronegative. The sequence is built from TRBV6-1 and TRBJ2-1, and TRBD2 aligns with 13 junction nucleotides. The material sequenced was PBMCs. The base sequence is TGTGCCAGCAGTGAAGCGCCCTACAGGACTAGCGGGGGTACTGAGCAGTTCTTC. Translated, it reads CASSEAPYRTSGGTEQFF.